This T cell receptor beta chain was profiled in a study of regulatory T cells in long-lasting Graves disease. Study observations and caveats: Fewer public clonotypes were shared by new patients (about 940) than by persistent patients (approximately 2,700).

Building of the TCR beta libraries involved iRepertoire HTBI primers and Arm-PCR of CDR3 regions. TCRdb itself ran the multiplex PCR reads through MiXCR, one entry per CDR3 protein. The sample records 300,000 to 500,000 distinct CDR3 sequences, 20% to 25% being singletons. Per germline, CDR1 SEHNR and CDR2 FQNEAQ (reference sequence). This CDR3 spans 14 amino acids. Trimming took 6 bases from V and 0 from J, leaving 12 bases between them. The time point was: persistent/refractory GD, antithyroid drugs over 5 years with positive TRAb. There was RNA extracted from PBMCs, and the TCR library was made from it. This clonotype was found many times. Its matching antigen is unknown.

The clonotype comes from a female donor with Graves disease. The sample here was peripheral blood mononuclear cells (PBMCs), taken when the disease was refractory, from a patient treated with antithyroid drugs. The V gene is TRBV7-9, the J gene TRBJ2-7, with a possible D match to TRBD2 (6 bases). CDR3: CASSPSGGSYEQYF. Here the CDR3 DNA reads TGTGCCAGCAGTCCCTCCGGGGGCTCCTACGAGCAGTACTTC.